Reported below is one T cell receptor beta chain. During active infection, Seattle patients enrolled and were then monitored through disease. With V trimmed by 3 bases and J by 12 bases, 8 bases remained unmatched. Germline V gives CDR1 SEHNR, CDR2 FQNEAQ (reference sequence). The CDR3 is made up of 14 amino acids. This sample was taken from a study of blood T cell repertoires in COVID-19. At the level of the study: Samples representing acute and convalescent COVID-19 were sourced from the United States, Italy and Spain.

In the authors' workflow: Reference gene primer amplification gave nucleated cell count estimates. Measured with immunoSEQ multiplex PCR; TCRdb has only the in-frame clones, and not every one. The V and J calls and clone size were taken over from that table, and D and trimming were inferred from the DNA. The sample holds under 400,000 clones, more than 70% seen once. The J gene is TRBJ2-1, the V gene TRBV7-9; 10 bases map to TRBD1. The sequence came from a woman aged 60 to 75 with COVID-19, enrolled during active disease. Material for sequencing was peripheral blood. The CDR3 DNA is TGTGCCAGCAGCTTGACAGGGGGCGCGGTAAGGCAGTTCTTC. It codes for CASSLTGGAVRQFF. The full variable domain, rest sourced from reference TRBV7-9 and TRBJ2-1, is DTGVSQNPRHKITKRGQNVTFRCDPISEHNRLYWYRQTLGQGPEFLTYFQNEAQLEKSRLLSDRFSAERPKGSFSTLEIQRTEQGDSAMYLCASSLTGGAVRQFFGPGTRLTVL.